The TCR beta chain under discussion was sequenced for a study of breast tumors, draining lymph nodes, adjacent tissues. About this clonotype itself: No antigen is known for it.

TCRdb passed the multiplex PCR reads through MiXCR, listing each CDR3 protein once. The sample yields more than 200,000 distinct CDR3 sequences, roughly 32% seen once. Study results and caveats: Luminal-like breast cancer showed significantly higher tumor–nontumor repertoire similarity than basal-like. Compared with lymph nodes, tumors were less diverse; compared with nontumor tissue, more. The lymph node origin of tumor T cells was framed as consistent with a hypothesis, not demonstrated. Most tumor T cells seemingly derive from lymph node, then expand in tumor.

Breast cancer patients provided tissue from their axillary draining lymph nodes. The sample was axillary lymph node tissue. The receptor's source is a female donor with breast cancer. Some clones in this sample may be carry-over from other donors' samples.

For the CDR3, the DNA is TGTGCCAGCATCCCGACAGGGGGATATCATGGCTACACCTTC. This codes for CASIPTGGYHGYTF. The V and J genes are TRBV2 and TRBJ1-2, with 9 bases matching TRBD1. Germline loops: CDR1 SNHLY, CDR2 FYNNEI. With V trimmed by 7 bases and J by 6 bases, 9 bases remained unmatched. The CDR3 has 14 amino acids.